These 8 T cell receptor beta chains share one sample of origin, sequenced in a study of cytomegalovirus exposure and HLA in healthy donors. PCR involved 60 Vbeta and 13 Jbeta primers. Repertoires were generated with immunoSEQ multiplex PCR, while TCRdb's copy carries only in-frame clones and drops some. The table has about 140,000 clones, around 68% seen once. Sequenced sample: PBMCs. Source of these receptors: a man aged 30-40 years in good health and CMV-seropositive.

Note on this clone: One junction end disagrees with the germline gene, perhaps due to a read error. The chain links TRBV7-9 to TRBJ2-1, with D possibly TRBD2 on 5 matching bases. The germline V gene encodes CDR1 SEHNR and CDR2 FQNEAQ (reference sequence). The CDR3 runs 12 residues. The CDR3 DNA follows: TGTTCCAGCAGCTTAGCGTGGCCTGAGCAGTTCTTC. Amino acid sequence: CSSSLAWPEQFF. The whole variable domain, filled in from reference TRBV7-9 and TRBJ2-1, reads DTGVSQNPRHKITKRGQNVTFRCDPISEHNRLYWYRQTLGQGPEFLTYFQNEAQLEKSRLLSDRFSAERPKGSFSTLEIQRTEQGDSAMYLCSSSLAWPEQFFGPGTRLTVL.

The gene calls are TRBV6-1 and TRBJ1-4; 7 nucleotides align to TRBD1. The V and J ends lost 6 bases and 10 bases, in that order; junction bases with no gene match: 11. This CDR3 has 14 amino acids. Germline V gene sequence: CDR1 MNHNS, CDR2 SASEGT. The CDR3 DNA is TGTGCCAGCAGCGTAGGACAGGCGGTTAGAAAACTGTTTTTT. It codes for CASSVGQAVRKLFF.

CDR3 sequence: CAWSVTGAHEQYF. The CDR3 DNA reads as TGTGCCTGGAGTGTAACAGGGGCCCACGAGCAGTACTTC. The chain recombines TRBV30 with TRBJ2-7; 7 nucleotides align to TRBD1. With V trimmed by 0 bases and J by 5 bases, 4 bases remained unmatched. Germline values: CDR1 GTSNPN, CDR2 SVGIG (reference sequence). The CDR3 totals 13 residues.

The chain joins TRBV15 to TRBJ2-7, with D perhaps TRBD1 (6 bases). CDR1 and CDR2 (germline): LNHNV, YYDKDF (reference sequence). This CDR3 has 14 residues. V was cut by 6 bases and J by 4 bases, with 16 bases left in between. In DNA, the CDR3 is TGTGCCACCAGTCCCGGGACACTAAGATACGAGCAGTACTTC. Amino acids: CATSPGTLRYEQYF.

On this clone itself: One end of the junction is discordant with germline, which a read error may explain. V and J are TRBV5-5 and TRBJ2-5; D is unclear. This CDR3 spans 12 amino acids. The germline CDR1 and CDR2 sequences are SGHKS and YYEKEE (reference sequence). CDR3 in amino acids: CASSLQQEIQYF. CDR3 nucleotides: TGTGCCAGCAGCTTACAGCAAGAGATCCAGTACTTC.

The chain employs TRBV27 and TRBJ1-1; D perhaps matches TRBD1 (6 bases). This CDR3 has 17 residues. Germline V CDR1 and CDR2: MNHEY, SMNVEV (reference sequence). V lost 6 bases to trimming and J lost 1 base, with 21 bases between them. The CDR3 DNA is TGTGCCAGCAGGGACAGCCAATACGTTTCTTCGAACACTGAAGCTTTCTTT. It is translated as CASRDSQYVSSNTEAFF.

This rearrangement joins TRBV30 to TRBJ1-4, with 7 bases fitting TRBD1. Germline trimming cut 2 bases from V and 11 bases from J; bases unmatched to any gene: 11. The CDR3 is 14 amino acids. The germline V gene has CDR1 GTSNPN and CDR2 SVGIG (reference sequence). CDR3 residues: CAWSREQGVGKLFF. CDR3 DNA sequence: TGTGCCTGGAGTCGGGAGCAGGGGGTGGGGAAACTGTTTTTT.

This clone was counted a few times. V usage is TRBV28 and J usage is TRBJ2-2; D unclear. V shed 5 bases and J shed 1 base, with 5 bases lying between them. The CDR3 totals 13 residues. Per germline, CDR1 MDHEN and CDR2 SYDVKM. CDR3 sequence reads: CASSTWNTGELFF. The DNA for the CDR3 is TGTGCCAGCAGTACATGGAACACCGGGGAGCTGTTTTTT.